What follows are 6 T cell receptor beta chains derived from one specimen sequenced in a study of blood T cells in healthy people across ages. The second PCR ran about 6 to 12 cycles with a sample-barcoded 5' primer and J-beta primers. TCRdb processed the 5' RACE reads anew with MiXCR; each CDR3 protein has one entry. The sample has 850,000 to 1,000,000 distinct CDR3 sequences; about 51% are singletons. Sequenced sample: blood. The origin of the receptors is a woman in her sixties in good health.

The CDR3 sequence: CAISEWGIQDTQYF. The CDR3 bases are TGTGCCATCAGTGAGTGGGGGATCCAAGATACGCAGTATTTT. The V gene is TRBV10-3, the J gene TRBJ2-3, with D tentatively TRBD1 or TRBD2 (5 bases each). Germline CDR1 is ENHRY and CDR2 is SYGVKD. With 1 base removed from V and 5 bases from J, the gap between germline ends came to 10 bases. CDR3 length: 14 residues.

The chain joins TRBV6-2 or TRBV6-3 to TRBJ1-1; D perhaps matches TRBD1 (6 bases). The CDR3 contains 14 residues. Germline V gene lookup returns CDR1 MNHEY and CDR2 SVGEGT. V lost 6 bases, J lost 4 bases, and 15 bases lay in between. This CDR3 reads CASSRPDRSTEAFF. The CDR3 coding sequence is TGTGCCAGCAGCCGCCCCGACAGGAGCACTGAAGCTTTCTTT.

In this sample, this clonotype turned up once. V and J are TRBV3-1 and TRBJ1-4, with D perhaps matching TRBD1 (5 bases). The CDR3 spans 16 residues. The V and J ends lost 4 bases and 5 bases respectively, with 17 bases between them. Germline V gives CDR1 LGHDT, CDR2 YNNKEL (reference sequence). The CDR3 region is CASSRRSGRLNEKLFF. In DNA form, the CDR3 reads TGTGCCAGCAGCCGGAGGTCGGGGCGCTTGAATGAAAAACTGTTTTTT.

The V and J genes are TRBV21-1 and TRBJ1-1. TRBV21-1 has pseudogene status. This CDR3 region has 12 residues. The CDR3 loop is CASSIGCPEAFF. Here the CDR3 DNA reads TGTGCCAGCAGCATAGGGTGTCCTGAAGCTTTCTTT.

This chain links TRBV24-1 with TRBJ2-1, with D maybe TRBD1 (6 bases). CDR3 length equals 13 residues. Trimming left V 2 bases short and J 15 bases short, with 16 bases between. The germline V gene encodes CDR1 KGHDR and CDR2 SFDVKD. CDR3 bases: TGTGCCACCAGTGATTCCGTTCGACAGGCACTGTTCTTC. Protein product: CATSDSVRQALFF.

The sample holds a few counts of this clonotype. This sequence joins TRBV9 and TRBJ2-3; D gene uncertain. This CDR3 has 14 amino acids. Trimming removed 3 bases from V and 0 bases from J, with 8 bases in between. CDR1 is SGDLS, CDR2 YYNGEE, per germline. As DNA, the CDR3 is TGTGCCAGCAGCGAGAACCTTAGCACAGATACGCAGTATTTT. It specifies CASSENLSTDTQYF.